This TCR beta chain emerged from a study of T cells after somatic rescue of genetic block. The CDR3 consists of 12 residues. Germline CDR1 SGHTA, CDR2 FQGNSA. Trimming took 5 bases from V and 7 from J, leaving 11 bases between them. Here immunoSEQ multiplex PCR was the method, and the copy in TCRdb shows in-frame clones only, minus some. The sample shows roughly 120,000 clones, about 93% of them seen only once. This clone was seen only a few times. The source of this sequence is a woman in her late teens or twenties. Sequencing was performed on peripheral blood mononuclear cells (PBMCs). This chain links TRBV7-2 with TRBJ1-1, with D possibly matching TRBD1 (6 bases). The CDR3 bases are TGTGCCAGCAGCCCTGGACAGATTGAAGCTTTCTTT. Translation: CASSPGQIEAFF.